Listed here are 7 T cell receptor beta chains from one sample, sequenced in a study of T cells after yellow fever vaccination. TCRdb passed the 5' RACE reads through MiXCR, listing each CDR3 protein once. The sample has about 320,000 distinct CDR3 sequences, approximately 4% seen once; the top ten hold roughly a fifth. The sequencing used PBMCs, collected 15 days after the yellow fever booster vaccination. Every receptor here comes from a man between 18 and 35 years old who received the YFV17D yellow fever vaccine.

The V call is TRBV7-9, the J call TRBJ2-1; 11 bases match TRBD2. This CDR3 is 17 amino acids long. J gave up 9 bases and V 1 base, and 11 bases lay outside the gene matches. Germline CDR1 reads SEHNR; CDR2 reads FQNEAQ (reference sequence). The CDR3 nucleotides are TGTGCCAGCAGCTTAGGGCTAGCGGGGGGCCGACGGAGTGAGCAGTTCTTC. Translating gives CASSLGLAGGRRSEQFF.

In its sample, this clonotype was seen a few times. V is TRBV6-5 and J is TRBJ1-1; D perhaps matches TRBD1 (5 bases). Germline V gives CDR1 MNHEY, CDR2 SVGAGI. The CDR3 sequence is 15 residues long. Trimming removed 6 bases from V and 0 bases from J, with 14 bases in between. CDR3 sequence (DNA): TGTGCCAGCAGCTTACCTGGGGGGATGAACACTGAAGCTTTCTTT. This gives the protein CASSLPGGMNTEAFF.

This clonotype has a handful of counts. The chain joins TRBV6-2 or TRBV6-3 to TRBJ2-2, with 7 bases identical to TRBD2. Trimming cost V 8 bases and J 4 bases; bases outside gene matches: 7. There are 14 residues in the CDR3. Germline V gene data show CDR1 as MNHEY and CDR2 as SVGEGT. CDR3 DNA sequence: TGTGCCAGCTTCCGGGGGGATGTCACCGGGGAGCTGTTTTTT. Its protein is CASFRGDVTGELFF.

This clonotype was seen many times. The chain has TRBV12-3 or TRBV12-4 and TRBJ2-5; TRBD1 aligns across 7 bases. This CDR3 spans 14 amino acids. V was pared by 6 bases and J by 7 bases, with 11 bases of the junction left unmatched. CDR3 residues: CASSTSVRGRTQYF. The CDR3 DNA follows: TGTGCCAGCAGCACCAGCGTGAGGGGGCGGACCCAGTACTTC.

This clonotype was seen a few times. The genes are TRBV24-1 and TRBJ1-5, with D possibly matching TRBD1 (5 bases). The germline V gene has CDR1 KGHDR and CDR2 SFDVKD. CDR3 length: 13 residues. V lost 4 bases and J 6 bases, leaving 9 bases between the germline ends. CDR3 coding DNA: TGTGCCACCAGTGACAGGGTAGGTCAGCCCCAGCATTTT. This translates into CATSDRVGQPQHF.

The CDR3 DNA reads as TGTGCCAGCAGCTTAGTCGAGCGGGGGGACCAGAGCTCCTACAATGAGCAGTTCTTC. Protein sequence: CASSLVERGDQSSYNEQFF. The V call is TRBV7-8, the J call TRBJ2-1; 9 bases align to TRBD2. The CDR3 has 19 residues. Germline V gene sequence: CDR1 SGHVS, CDR2 FQNEAQ. J gave up 0 bases and V 1 base, and 10 bases lay outside the gene matches.

The chain joins TRBV12-3 or TRBV12-4 to TRBJ2-4; perhaps D is TRBD1 or TRBD2 (5 bases each). The CDR3 is 12 amino acids. Trimming shortened V by 8 bases and J by 2 bases, and 7 bases separated the two germline ends. The CDR3 DNA sequence: TGTGCCAGCGGGGGTCCCAAAAACATTCAGTACTTC. It is translated as CASGGPKNIQYF.